These 10 T cell receptor beta chains share one sample of origin, sequenced in a study of blood T cell repertoires in COVID-19. The protocol was immunoSEQ multiplex PCR, while the TCRdb copy is restricted to in-frame clones and leaves out a portion. The table has fewer than 150,000 clones, 82% seen once; the top ten hold less than 5%. Sequencing input: peripheral blood. Every receptor here comes from a woman of 80 years or more with acute or convalescent COVID-19.

The chain has TRBV18 and TRBJ1-2; D not resolved. Germline loops: CDR1 KGHSH, CDR2 LQKENI. The CDR3 is 12 residues long. V gave up 3 bases and J gave up 6 bases, with 8 bases separating them. Written as DNA, the CDR3 is TGTGCCAGCTCACCTCGCCGGGATGGCTACACCTTC. This encodes CASSPRRDGYTF.

The rearrangement uses TRBV5-4 and TRBJ1-6; 8 bases align to TRBD1. Losses at the gene ends were 3 bases for V and 9 bases for J; bases not matched to a gene: 8. CDR1 and CDR2 from the germline V gene are SGHNT and YYREEE (reference sequence). This CDR3 has 15 residues. CDR3 loop: CASSWGGTGGSPLHF. In nucleotides, the CDR3 is TGTGCCAGCAGCTGGGGGGGGACAGGTGGTTCACCCCTCCACTTT.

The chain employs TRBV6-5 and TRBJ1-2; 7 positions match TRBD1. The CDR3 totals 15 residues. With 4 bases clipped from V and 7 bases from J, the junction kept 12 bases outside the gene matches. CDR1 is MNHEY and CDR2 is SVGAGI in the germline V gene. The DNA for the CDR3 is TGTGCCAGCAGTTCCCGACAGGGATCTATCGGTGGCTACACCTTC. This translates into CASSSRQGSIGGYTF.

The rearrangement joins TRBV28 to TRBJ2-3, with D possibly matching TRBD1 (8 bases). The CDR3 is 15 residues long. Germline CDR1 is MDHEN and CDR2 is SYDVKM. Deletions cut 7 bases from V and 6 bases from J, with 20 bases between. The DNA for the CDR3 is TGTGCCAGCACCCTAACAGGGGGAGGGCCCGATACGCAGTATTTT. The encoded protein is CASTLTGGGPDTQYF.

The V gene is TRBV7-9, the J gene TRBJ2-3; 9 bases fit TRBD1. V gave up 3 bases and J gave up 6 bases; unmatched junction bases: 10. The germline V gene has CDR1 SEHNR and CDR2 FQNEAQ (reference sequence). CDR3 size: 16 residues. CDR3 loop: CASSFTPGTGFDTQYF. CDR3 DNA sequence: TGTGCCAGCAGCTTCACTCCCGGGACAGGGTTTGATACGCAGTATTTT. Full variable domain (missing parts from reference TRBV7-9 and TRBJ2-3): DTGVSQNPRHKITKRGQNVTFRCDPISEHNRLYWYRQTLGQGPEFLTYFQNEAQLEKSRLLSDRFSAERPKGSFSTLEIQRTEQGDSAMYLCASSFTPGTGFDTQYFGPGTRLTVL.

The CDR3 coding sequence is TGTGCCAGCAGTTTACAAGCGGGAGTAGATACGCAGTATTTT. This gives the protein CASSLQAGVDTQYF. This rearrangement joins TRBV28 to TRBJ2-3; TRBD2 aligns across 8 bases. The ends lost 2 bases at V and 5 bases at J; junction bases unmatched: 3. Germline values: CDR1 MDHEN, CDR2 SYDVKM. This CDR3 region has 14 residues.

This clone was counted a single time. J is TRBJ1-1 and V is TRBV5-1; 7 bases map to TRBD1. The CDR3 is 14 amino acids. From germline, CDR1 is SGHRS and CDR2 YFSETQ. With 0 bases clipped from V and 1 base from J, the junction kept 0 bases outside the gene matches. In DNA, the CDR3 is TGCGCCAGCAGCTTGGACAGGGGGAACACTGAAGCTTTCTTT. It is translated as CASSLDRGNTEAFF.

This clone was seen more than once but under ten times. The chain carries TRBV4-1 and TRBJ2-7; TRBD1 might be the D (5 bases). Per germline, CDR1 MGHRA and CDR2 YSYEKL. Trimming removed 8 bases at V and 5 bases at J, with 16 bases between. The CDR3 runs 13 residues. CDR3 region: CASSGNRINEQYF. CDR3 in DNA: TGCGCCAGCTCAGGAAACAGGATCAACGAGCAGTACTTC.

V and J are TRBV11-2 and TRBJ2-3; TRBD1 agrees at 7 bases. V dropped 5 bases and J dropped 2; count of bases not matched to a gene: 13. From germline, CDR1 is SGHAT and CDR2 FQNNGV. CDR3 length: 17 residues. CDR3 nucleotide sequence: TGTGCCAGCAGCCATCGCCGGGACAGCCTGGCCACAGATACGCAGTATTTT. Encoded protein: CASSHRRDSLATDTQYF.

The J gene is TRBJ1-2, the V gene TRBV19; 7 bases match TRBD1. Germline V gene lookup returns CDR1 LNHDA and CDR2 SQIVND (reference sequence). With V trimmed by 0 bases and J by 9 bases, 7 bases remained unmatched. The CDR3 covers 14 residues. CDR3 nucleotides: TGTGCCAGTAGTATAGACAGGGGGACCCGGAGCTACACCTTC. Its protein is CASSIDRGTRSYTF.